One sample yielded the 11 T cell receptor beta chains listed below, sequenced in a study of cytomegalovirus exposure and HLA in healthy donors. Researchers ran the PCR with 60 Vbeta and 13 Jbeta primers. The protocol was immunoSEQ multiplex PCR, while the TCRdb copy is restricted to in-frame clones and leaves out a portion. The data contain about 160,000 clones, approximately 85% of them singletons. The sequencing sample was made of PBMCs. These receptors were collected from a girl aged 2-10 years in good health and CMV-seropositive.

This sequence joins TRBV9 and TRBJ1-1; 8 bases agree with TRBD1. Germline CDR1 SGDLS, CDR2 YYNGEE. With 4 bases clipped from V and 1 base from J, the junction kept 6 bases outside the gene matches. The CDR3 covers 15 residues. In DNA, the CDR3 is TGTGCCAGCAGCCCAACAGGGGGGGGGAACACTGAAGCTTTCTTT. The encoded protein is CASSPTGGGNTEAFF.

V and J are TRBV28 and TRBJ2-2, with TRBD1 matching 7 bases. The CDR3 has 14 residues. With 11 bases clipped from V and 3 bases from J, the junction kept 9 bases outside the gene matches. CDR1 and CDR2 (germline): MDHEN, SYDVKM. CDR3: CAGSGTEDTGELFF. CDR3 bases: TGTGCCGGCTCCGGGACAGAGGACACCGGGGAGCTGTTTTTT.

V and J are TRBV7-9 and TRBJ1-1; tentative D call: TRBD1 (5 bases). V dropped 3 bases and J dropped 2 bases, with 13 bases sitting between them. There are 15 residues in the CDR3. Looked up from germline, CDR1 is SEHNR and CDR2 is FQNEAQ (reference sequence). Here the CDR3 reads CASSFFDSYNTEAFF. CDR3 in DNA: TGTGCCAGCAGCTTCTTCGACAGCTATAACACTGAAGCTTTCTTT.

The chain couples TRBV4-1 to TRBJ2-7, with 12 bases that match TRBD1. J lost 2 bases, V lost 0 bases, and 5 bases had no gene match. Germline CDR1 reads MGHRA; CDR2 reads YSYEKL. This CDR3 has 17 amino acids. This CDR3 is CASSQDPGTGGAYEQYF. The CDR3, as DNA: TGCGCCAGCAGCCAAGATCCTGGGACAGGGGGCGCCTACGAGCAGTACTTC.

The chain uses TRBV5-6 and TRBJ2-1, with TRBD2 matching 9 bases. Germline values: CDR1 SGHDT, CDR2 YYEEEE. CDR3 length: 18 amino acids. V lost 0 bases, J lost 3 bases, and 10 bases stayed unmatched. CDR3 sequence (DNA): TGTGCCAGCAGCTTGGTTAGCCTAGCGGGAACACACTACAATGAGCAGTTCTTC. It yields the protein CASSLVSLAGTHYNEQFF. Using reference TRBV5-6 and TRBJ2-1 for the parts outside the CDR3, the full variable domain is DAGVTQSPTHLIKTRGQQVTLRCSPKSGHDTVSWYQQALGQGPQFIFQYYEEEERQRGNFPDRFSGHQFPNYSSELNVNALLLGDSALYLCASSLVSLAGTHYNEQFFGPGTRLTVL.

V usage is TRBV5-1 and J usage is TRBJ2-5; 10 nucleotides agree with TRBD2. The CDR3 has 15 amino acids. Germline CDR1 and CDR2: SGHRS and YFSETQ. V lost 4 bases to trimming and J lost 3 bases; unmatched junction nucleotides: 6. CDR3 DNA sequence: TGCGCCAGCAGCGTGGGACTAGCGCCTAAAGAGACCCAGTACTTC. Protein product: CASSVGLAPKETQYF.

Worth noting for this clone: Other DNA variants within this sample encode the same CDR3. V and J are TRBV7-9 and TRBJ1-4; 7 bases match TRBD1. Germline V gives CDR1 SEHNR, CDR2 FQNEAQ (reference sequence). The V and J ends lost 1 base and 5 bases, in that order; junction bases with no gene match: 4. The CDR3 length is 15 residues. CDR3 region: CASSLGGTANEKLFF. CDR3 in DNA: TGTGCCAGCAGCTTAGGGGGGACAGCAAATGAAAAACTGTTTTTT.

This clone was detected only a few times. J is TRBJ2-2 and V is TRBV30; weak D call: TRBD2 (6 bases). V shed 0 bases and J shed 5 bases, with 13 bases lying between them. Germline V CDR1 and CDR2: GTSNPN, SVGIG (reference sequence). This CDR3 is 15 amino acids long. The CDR3 DNA reads TGTGCCTGGAGTGTATGGCGGGATAAGACCGGGGAGCTGTTTTTT. This encodes CAWSVWRDKTGELFF.

The genes are TRBV29-1 and TRBJ2-5, with TRBD1 matching 7 bases. CDR3 length equals 15 residues. CDR1 SQVTM and CDR2 ANQGSEA come from the germline V gene. V lost 5 bases to trimming and J lost 4 bases; unmatched junction nucleotides: 13. In nucleotides, the CDR3 is TGCAGCGTTCCCGCCCGACAGGGAGTTGGAGAGACCCAGTACTTC. It yields the protein CSVPARQGVGETQYF.

V gene TRBV30 combines with J gene TRBJ1-1; D may be TRBD1 (6 bases). The CDR3 loop spans 13 amino acids. Between the trimmed V and J ends, which lost 1 base and 2 bases, there was a span of 8 bases. The germline V gene has CDR1 GTSNPN and CDR2 SVGIG (reference sequence). The CDR3 nucleotides are TGTGCCTGGAGTGGGGACACAAACACTGAAGCTTTCTTT. This sequence encodes CAWSGDTNTEAFF.

The chain joins TRBV2 to TRBJ1-5; D call uncertain. This CDR3 region has 13 residues. The V gene lost 9 bases and the J gene lost 0 bases, with 9 bases spanning the gap. The germline V gene has CDR1 SNHLY and CDR2 FYNNEI. The CDR3 here is CASQVNSNQPQHF. The CDR3 DNA is TGTGCCAGTCAGGTCAATAGCAATCAGCCCCAGCATTTT. Full variable domain (outside the CDR3, taken from reference TRBV2 and TRBJ1-5): EPEVTQTPSHQVTQMGQEVILRCVPISNHLYFYWYRQILGQKVEFLVSFYNNEISEKSEIFDDQFSVERPDGSNFTLKIRSTKLEDSAMYFCASQVNSNQPQHFGDGTRLSIL.